This T cell receptor beta chain was sequenced in a study of T-cell reconstitution after alpha-beta-depleted transplantation in children. Unique molecular identifiers were incorporated during preparation of the TCRbeta library. TCRdb itself ran the PCR reads through MiXCR, one entry per CDR3 protein. Among about 540,000 distinct CDR3 sequences, around 18% were seen once, and the ten largest hold approximately 3%. This sequence was found in a human donor who donated a stem cell graft to a child with acute lymphoblastic leukemia. Sequencing used PBMCs from the stem cell graft donor, obtained from the stem cell graft.

In nucleotides, the CDR3 is TGTGCCAGCAGCTCTCTCGTGAGGGGTGTGATACCAGATTACGAGCAGTACTTC. This codes for CASSSLVRGVIPDYEQYF. The genes are TRBV7-3 and TRBJ2-7; perhaps D is TRBD1 or TRBD2 (5 bases each). The germline CDR1 and CDR2 sequences are SGHTA and FQGTGA. Deletions cut 4 bases from V and 4 bases from J, with 26 bases between. CDR3 size: 18 residues.